This T cell receptor (beta chain) was captured in a study of CD8+ T cells in alopecia areata (dated by TCRdb to the late 2010s). Looking at the study overall: The treated patients, all with moderate-to-severe alopecia areata, were enrolled in an open-label pilot trial of oral tofacitinib given at 5 to 10 mg twice daily. Tofacitinib-treated patients had biopsies at baseline and at 4 and 24 weeks of treatment, with a later scalp biopsy in several patients. On the human side, TCRbeta sequencing was run on scalp tissue and on sorted CD4+ and CD8+ peripheral blood T cells from healthy controls and from alopecia areata patients with either patchy or totalis/universalis disease. Tofacitinib was administered for 6 to 18 months, and 6 months of follow-up off drug were then conducted to assess delayed response and recurrence. Scalp clonality was compared among normal scalp (n=4), patchy alopecia areata scalp (n=8), and alopecia totalis/universalis scalp (n=8). immunoSEQ multiplex PCR using 35 Vbeta forward primers and 13 Jbeta reverse primers was used to amplify TCRbeta CDR3 regions. In both human patients and the C3H/HeJ mouse model, the study applied high-throughput TCRbeta sequencing to look at T cell clonal expansion in alopecia areata. RNA came from the PAXgene miRNA kit for fixed scalp, the miRNeasy kit for PBMCs, and the RNeasy kit for mouse skin.

General findings and caveats noted by the study authors: Compared with normal scalp, lesional scalp, particularly in alopecia totalis/universalis, had higher clonality and more expanded CD8+ clones, which suggests antigenic drive. Scalp TCR repertoire analysis is complicated because resident alphabeta T cells in normal human skin are also sequenced, whereas mouse skin is dominated by gammadelta T cells. TCR sequences shared between patients were less clear than in mice, possibly partly because of HLA diversity in the patient population.

Library preparation was by the immunoSEQ multiplex PCR assay. To provide template for TCR sequencing, every sample had RNA extracted and reverse transcribed into cDNA. First-strand cDNA was synthesized with SuperScript III using a 2:1 mix of oligo-dT and random hexamers. A synthetic immune receptor repertoire was used to assess amplification bias, and residual bias was removed computationally. The study's own analysis went as follows. After raw reads were preprocessed to remove errors, the CDR3 was defined following IMGT conventions as running from the conserved cysteine to phenylalanine. Clonality was computed by normalizing Shannon entropy by log2 of the number of productive unique TCRs and subtracting the result from 1. Whether each scalp clone was CD4 or CD8 was inferred by checking scalp TCRbeta sequences against the CD4 and CD8 repertoires from sorted blood. TCRdb took this table from immuneACCESS and kept in-frame rearrangements with V and J called. Such tables lack part of the clones; where checked against another copy, unresolved V genes explain under half of the gap, and the rest is unexplained. That table supplies the V and J calls and clone size; D and trimming were determined from the DNA. The sample table lists over 95,000 clones, approximately 42% of them with a count of one. The ten largest clones take up around 1.5% of the sample.

The germline V gene sets CDR1 to SGHRS and CDR2 to YFSETQ. The CDR3 contains 13 residues, cysteine and phenylalanine counted. The entry retains the CDR3 DNA only, 39 bases that are in frame from base 1. The V and J ends are trimmed by 0 bases and 5 bases, leaving 9 bases between them. Lesional scalp punch biopsies and peripheral blood were obtained from alopecia areata patients. PBMCs were isolated by density centrifugation and stained for CD3, CD4 and CD8, and CD4+ and CD8+ T cells were sorted on a FACSAria. Worth noting for this clone: The target of this receptor is not known. No much larger clonotype is one base removed from it; base qualities were not supplied.

The V and J genes are TRBV5-1 and TRBJ2-7; the D segment could be TRBD2, given 6 matching bases. Sequencing was performed on CD4+ T cells sorted from blood. The clonotype comes from a human donor with alopecia areata. The sequence in DNA is TGCGCCAGCAGCTTGGCCGGGGGAAACGAGCAGTACTTC. Its protein product is CASSLAGGNEQYF.